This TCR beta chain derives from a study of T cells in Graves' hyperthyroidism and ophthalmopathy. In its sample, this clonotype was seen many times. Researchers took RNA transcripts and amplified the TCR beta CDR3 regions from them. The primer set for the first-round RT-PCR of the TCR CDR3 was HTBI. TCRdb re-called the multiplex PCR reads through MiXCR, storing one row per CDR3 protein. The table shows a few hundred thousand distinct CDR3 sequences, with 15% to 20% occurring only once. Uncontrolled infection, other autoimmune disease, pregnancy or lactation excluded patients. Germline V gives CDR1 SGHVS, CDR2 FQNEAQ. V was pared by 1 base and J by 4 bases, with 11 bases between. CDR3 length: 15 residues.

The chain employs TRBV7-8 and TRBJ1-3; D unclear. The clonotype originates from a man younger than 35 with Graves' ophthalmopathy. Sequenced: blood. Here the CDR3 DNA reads TGTGCCAGCAGCTTAGTCGACTTGGGCGGAAACACCATATATTTT. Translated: CASSLVDLGGNTIYF. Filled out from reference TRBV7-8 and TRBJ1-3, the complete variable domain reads GAGVSQSPRYKVAKRGQDVALRCDPISGHVSLFWYQQALGQGPEFLTYFQNEAQLDKSGLPSDRFFAERPEGSVSTLKIQRTQQEDSAVYLCASSLVDLGGNTIYFGEGSWLTVV.